The entry below describes one T cell receptor beta chain. The data originate from a study of blood T cell repertoires in COVID-19. About the study: Italy, Spain and the United States were the sources of the convalescent and acute COVID-19 samples. Sample material is recorded as cDNA or gDNA derived from T cells, B-cell-depleted T cells, or PBMCs.

Germline CDR1 is LNHDA and CDR2 is SQIVND (reference sequence). The CDR3 is 15 amino acids. The ends lost 5 bases at V and 2 bases at J; junction bases unmatched: 6. Authors' methods: Amplified reference gene primers provided the basis for estimating nucleated cell counts. The repertoire was sequenced with immunoSEQ multiplex PCR; TCRdb's copy has only in-frame clones and lacks some. The V and J calls and the clone size are those of that table, but D and trimming were determined from the DNA. This table holds roughly 100,000 clones, roughly four fifths found once. The chain combines TRBV19 with TRBJ2-7; 10 bases are a match to TRBD1. Sequenced sample: peripheral blood. This TCR was sampled from a woman of 80 years or more with acute or convalescent COVID-19. As DNA, the CDR3 is TGTGCCAGTAGTGTCCGGGACAGGGGTCCCTACGAGCAGTACTTC. Protein sequence: CASSVRDRGPYEQYF.